The source of this TCR beta chain is a study of Ad26.COV2.S vaccination and SARS-CoV-2 variants. On the study more broadly: COV1001, an Ad26.COV2.S trial, supplied this vaccine-arm donor. Notes on the study in general: Vaccine and placebo groups showed comparable non-spike TCR breadth.

The data were produced by immunoSEQ multiplex PCR, yet TCRdb's version contains in-frame clones alone and is incomplete. There are about 400,000 clones in the sample; 83% occur only once, and approximately 7.8% lies in the top ten. As for treatment: about 20 received Ad26.COV2.S at low or high dose, single or two shots; 5 received placebo; per-sample allocation not given. Samples analyzed were those drawn on day 63 after the first vaccine or placebo injection. Whoever gave the sample was an adult aged 18-55 years in Boston. Comment on this clone: The antigen is unknown.

V shed 7 bases, J shed 7 bases, and the junction held 9 bases outside the gene matches. Germline V gives CDR1 MNHEY, CDR2 SMNVEV (reference sequence). The CDR3 consists of 13 residues. The receptor comes from a person aged 18-60 years who received the Ad26.COV2.S COVID-19 vaccine or a placebo. V gene TRBV27 combines with J gene TRBJ1-1; 7 nucleotides agree with TRBD1. Material: peripheral blood, obtained in a trial of Ad26.COV2.S vaccine versus placebo. CDR3 in amino acids: CASMLRGAGEAFF. The CDR3 coding sequence is TGTGCCAGCATGCTCAGGGGGGCGGGTGAAGCTTTCTTT.